What follows are 21 T cell receptor beta chains derived from one specimen sequenced in a study of cytomegalovirus exposure and HLA in healthy donors. The primer mix had 60 Vbeta and 13 Jbeta primers. Sequenced by immunoSEQ multiplex PCR; TCRdb stores in-frame clones only, minus some. Found here are about 170,000 clones, 73% of them singletons; the top ten hold roughly 5.2%. The sample consisted of PBMCs. These receptor sequences come from a woman under 30 in good health and CMV-seropositive.

The J gene is TRBJ1-5, the V gene TRBV18, with 9 bases matching TRBD1. The CDR3 covers 16 residues. The germline V gene encodes CDR1 KGHSH and CDR2 LQKENI. The trim removed 6 bases at V and 1 base at J, leaving 7 bases unmatched. The CDR3 nucleotides read TGTGCCAGCTCGCCTTGGACAGGGGTAAGCAATCAGCCCCAGCATTTT. Translated: CASSPWTGVSNQPQHF.

The rearrangement uses TRBV6-6 and TRBJ1-6; no firm D call. The CDR3 runs 15 residues. The V gene's germline CDR1 is MNHNY and CDR2 SVGAGI (reference sequence). V was cut by 5 bases and J by 8 bases, with 16 bases left in between. The CDR3 spells CASSTAASQDSPLHF. The CDR3 region has the DNA TGTGCCAGCAGTACGGCAGCCAGTCAGGATTCACCCCTCCACTTT.

The CDR3, as DNA: TGTGCCAGCAGTTTCCAGGGACAGGACACTGAAGCTTTCTTT. Translating gives CASSFQGQDTEAFF. The rearrangement links TRBV7-2 to TRBJ1-1, with 8 bases lining up with TRBD1. CDR1 is SGHTA, CDR2 FQGNSA, per germline. Trimming at V came to 6 bases and at J to 3 bases, leaving 6 bases not matched to a gene. CDR3 size: 14 residues. The entire variable domain, with the rest obtained from reference TRBV7-2 and TRBJ1-1, is as follows: GAGVSQSPSNKVTEKGKDVELRCDPISGHTALYWYRQSLGQGLEFLIYFQGNSAPDKSGLPSDRFSAERTGGSVSTLTIQRTQQEDSAVYLCASSFQGQDTEAFFGQGTRLTVV.

The genes are TRBV6-1 and TRBJ2-7; 8 positions agree with TRBD1. Germline CDR1 reads MNHNS; CDR2 reads SASEGT. With 3 bases clipped from V and 5 bases from J, the junction kept 3 bases outside the gene matches. The CDR3 totals 13 residues. The CDR3 nucleotides read TGTGCCAGCAGTGAGGACAGGGCCCACGAGCAGTACTTC. Its translation is CASSEDRAHEQYF.

This chain connects TRBV12-5 to TRBJ1-1, with D perhaps matching TRBD1 (6 bases). The CDR3 is 15 residues long. Trimming removed 3 bases at V and 1 base at J, with 12 bases between. Per germline, CDR1 LGHNT and CDR2 FRNRAP. CDR3 amino acids: CASGFLGAGNTEAFF. The CDR3, as DNA: TGTGCTAGTGGTTTTCTGGGGGCGGGGAACACTGAAGCTTTCTTT.

This clone was recorded a few times. The V call is TRBV7-9, the J call TRBJ2-5, with a tentative D call TRBD2 (5 bases). The germline CDR1 and CDR2 sequences are SEHNR and FQNEAQ (reference sequence). The CDR3 contains 15 residues. Trimming cost V 5 bases and J 8 bases, with 21 bases left between them. The CDR3 is CASSLPRDSVVTQYF. The CDR3 DNA is TGTGCCAGCAGCCTCCCTAGGGATAGCGTGGTTACCCAGTACTTC.

The chain is built from TRBV10-1 and TRBJ1-5; D may be TRBD1 (6 bases). Germline CDR1 and CDR2: WNHNN and SYGVQD (reference sequence). The CDR3 runs to 15 residues. Between the trimmed V and J ends, which lost 1 base and 7 bases, there was a span of 14 bases. The CDR3 DNA reads TGCGCCAGCAGTGAGTTCTGCAGGGGTTGCCAGCCCCAGCATTTT. This sequence encodes CASSEFCRGCQPQHF.

The chain couples TRBV28 to TRBJ2-2; 7 bases fit TRBD2. The CDR3 covers 13 residues. The V segment lost 6 bases and the J segment 5 bases; nucleotides outside the gene matches: 3. Germline V lookup: CDR1 MDHEN, CDR2 SYDVKM. As DNA, the CDR3 is TGTGCCAGCAGGGTGGGGGGGACCGGGGAGCTGTTTTTT. Translation: CASRVGGTGELFF.

The rearrangement links TRBV19 to TRBJ1-5; the match to TRBD1 covers 7 bases. Per germline, CDR1 LNHDA and CDR2 SQIVND (reference sequence). This CDR3 region has 13 residues. V lost 3 bases, J lost 7 bases, and 3 bases stayed unmatched. The CDR3 region has the DNA TGTGCCAGTAGTATGGAGGGGGCCCAGCCCCAGCATTTT. This gives the protein CASSMEGAQPQHF.

The chain employs TRBV29-1 and TRBJ1-5, with TRBD1 matching 7 bases. Germline assignment: CDR1 SQVTM and CDR2 ANQGSEA. The ends lost 6 bases at V and 3 bases at J; junction bases unmatched: 8. CDR3 length: 14 residues. CDR3 in amino acids: CSVAQGSTNQPQHF. Here the CDR3 DNA reads TGCAGCGTGGCACAGGGGAGTACCAATCAGCCCCAGCATTTT.

The chain recombines TRBV18 with TRBJ2-1, with 12 bases lining up with TRBD2. This CDR3 is built from 16 residues. With V trimmed by 0 bases and J by 7 bases, 4 bases remained unmatched. Germline CDR1 KGHSH, CDR2 LQKENI. This CDR3 is CASSPPASGGANEQFF. The DNA of the CDR3 is TGTGCCAGCTCACCACCGGCTAGCGGGGGGGCGAATGAGCAGTTCTTC.

This chain uses TRBV5-1 with TRBJ2-3; possible D gene TRBD1, 6 bases. Germline V lookup: CDR1 SGHRS, CDR2 YFSETQ. The germline V and J ends were trimmed by 2 bases and 2 bases, with 18 bases remaining between them. This CDR3 has 17 residues. The CDR3 loop is CASSLGQNVPYTDTQYF. DNA of the CDR3: TGCGCCAGCAGCTTAGGACAGAACGTCCCGTACACAGATACGCAGTATTTT.

This clone was picked up one time. The chain combines TRBV7-9 with TRBJ1-6; TRBD1 agrees at 8 bases. In germline, CDR1 is SEHNR, CDR2 FQNEAQ (reference sequence). The CDR3 runs 15 residues. With V trimmed by 4 bases and J by 7 bases, 6 bases remained unmatched. CDR3 region: CASSSSTGENSPLHF. The CDR3 nucleotides are TGTGCCAGCAGCTCCTCGACAGGGGAAAATTCACCCCTCCACTTT.

CDR3 region: CASSSSWRDPGELFF. For the CDR3, the DNA is TGTGCCAGCAGCTCCTCCTGGAGGGATCCCGGGGAGCTGTTTTTT. This chain joins TRBV7-8 and TRBJ2-2; D may be TRBD2 (6 bases). This CDR3 is 15 amino acids long. Trimming cost V 4 bases and J 6 bases, with 15 bases left between them. Germline CDR1 and CDR2: SGHVS and FQNEAQ.

The CDR3 loop is CASSWGVDEQFF. The CDR3 nucleotides are TGTGCCAGCAGCTGGGGAGTCGATGAGCAGTTCTTC. The chain links TRBV7-2 to TRBJ2-1; D perhaps matches TRBD2 (5 bases). Germline values: CDR1 SGHTA, CDR2 FQGNSA. The CDR3 contains 12 residues. Between the trimmed V and J ends, which lost 4 bases and 8 bases, there was a span of 9 bases.

This clone appeared a single time. The chain uses TRBV7-2 and TRBJ2-1, with D possibly TRBD2 on 7 matching bases. Germline V gene lookup returns CDR1 SGHTA and CDR2 FQGNSA. Trimming shortened V by 5 bases and J by 9 bases, and 23 bases separated the two germline ends. The CDR3 covers 16 residues. The CDR3 region has the DNA TGTGCCAGCAGCCTGAAATTCGGAGGGGGGGCTGGTGAGCAGTTCTTC. Residues: CASSLKFGGGAGEQFF.

The chain is built from TRBV7-2 and TRBJ1-1; TRBD1 might be the D (6 bases). This CDR3 has 11 amino acids. V was cut by 11 bases and J by 0 bases, with 7 bases left in between. Germline V lookup: CDR1 SGHTA, CDR2 FQGNSA. As DNA, the CDR3 is TGTACCCAGGGGTTGAACACTGAAGCTTTCTTT. As protein: CTQGLNTEAFF.

The chain recombines TRBV15 with TRBJ2-3, with D tentatively TRBD1 (5 bases). The germline V gene has CDR1 LNHNV and CDR2 YYDKDF (reference sequence). This CDR3 has 16 amino acids. Trimming removed 0 bases at V and 1 base at J, with 11 bases between. The CDR3 DNA reads as TGTGCCACCAGCAGAGATAAGGGGCTAGGCACAGATACGCAGTATTTT. It codes for CATSRDKGLGTDTQYF.

J is TRBJ2-7 and V is TRBV30, with 7 bases that match TRBD2. This CDR3 has 14 residues. J was trimmed by 6 bases and V by 2 bases; bases with no gene match: 10. From germline, CDR1 is GTSNPN and CDR2 SVGIG (reference sequence). CDR3 loop: CAWSSLGGVAEQYF. CDR3 DNA: TGTGCCTGGAGTTCATTGGGGGGGGTCGCCGAGCAGTACTTC.

V is TRBV5-4 and J is TRBJ1-2; 7 positions agree with TRBD1. CDR3 size: 15 residues. Trimming at V came to 4 bases and at J to 9 bases, leaving 15 bases not matched to a gene. CDR1 and CDR2 (germline): SGHNT, YYREEE (reference sequence). Here the CDR3 reads CASSMGNRGLRSYTF. As DNA, the CDR3 is TGTGCCAGCAGCATGGGGAACAGGGGTTTGAGGAGCTACACCTTC. The entire variable domain, with the rest obtained from reference TRBV5-4 and TRBJ1-2, is as follows: ETGVTQSPTHLIKTRGQQVTLRCSSQSGHNTVSWYQQALGQGPQFIFQYYREEENGRGNFPPRFSGLQFPNYSSELNVNALELDDSALYLCASSMGNRGLRSYTFGSGTRLTVV.

The rearrangement joins TRBV4-2 to TRBJ2-4, with D possibly TRBD2 on 5 matching bases. The germline gives CDR1 LGHNA, CDR2 YNFKEQ. The CDR3 is 15 residues long. Trimming pared 1 base from V and 6 bases from J, leaving 13 bases between. CDR3: CASSQGELGLNIQYF. For the CDR3, the DNA is TGTGCCAGCAGCCAAGGTGAACTAGGCCTAAACATTCAGTACTTC.